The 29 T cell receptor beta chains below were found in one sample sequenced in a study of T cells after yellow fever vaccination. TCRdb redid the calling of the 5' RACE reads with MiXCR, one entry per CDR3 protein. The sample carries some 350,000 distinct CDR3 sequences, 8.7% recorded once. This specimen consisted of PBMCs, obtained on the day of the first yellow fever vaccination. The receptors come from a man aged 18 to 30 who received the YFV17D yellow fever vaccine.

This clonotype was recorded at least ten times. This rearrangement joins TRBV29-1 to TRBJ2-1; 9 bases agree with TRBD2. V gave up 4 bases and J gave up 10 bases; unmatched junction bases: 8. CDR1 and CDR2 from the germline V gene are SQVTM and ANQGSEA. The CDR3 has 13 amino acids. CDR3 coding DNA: TGCAGCGTTGCGAGCGGGGGGTCAGGAGAGCAGTTCTTC. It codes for CSVASGGSGEQFF.

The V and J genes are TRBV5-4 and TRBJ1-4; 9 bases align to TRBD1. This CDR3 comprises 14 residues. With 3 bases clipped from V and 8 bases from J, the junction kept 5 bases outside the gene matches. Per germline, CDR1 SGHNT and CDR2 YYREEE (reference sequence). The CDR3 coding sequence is TGTGCCAGCAGCTCCCGGGACAGGGACGAAAAACTGTTTTTT. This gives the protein CASSSRDRDEKLFF.

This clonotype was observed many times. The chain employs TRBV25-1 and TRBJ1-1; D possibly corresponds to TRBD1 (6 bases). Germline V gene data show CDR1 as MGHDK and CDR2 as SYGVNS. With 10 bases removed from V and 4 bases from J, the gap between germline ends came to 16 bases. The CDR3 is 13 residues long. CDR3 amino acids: CATPQGSGTEAFF. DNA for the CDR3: TGTGCCACCCCTCAGGGGAGCGGCACTGAAGCTTTCTTT.

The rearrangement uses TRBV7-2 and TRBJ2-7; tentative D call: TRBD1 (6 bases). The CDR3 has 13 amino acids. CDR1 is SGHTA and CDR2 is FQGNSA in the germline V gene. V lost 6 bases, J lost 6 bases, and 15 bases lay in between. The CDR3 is CASRSRGEGEQYF. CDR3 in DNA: TGTGCCAGCAGAAGCAGGGGCGAGGGCGAGCAGTACTTC.

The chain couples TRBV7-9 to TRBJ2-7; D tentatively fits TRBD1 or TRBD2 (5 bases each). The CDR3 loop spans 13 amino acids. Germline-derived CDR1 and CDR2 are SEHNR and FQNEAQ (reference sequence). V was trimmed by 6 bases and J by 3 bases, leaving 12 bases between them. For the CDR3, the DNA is TGTGCCAGCAGTTGGGACCTGTACTACGAGCAGTACTTC. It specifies CASSWDLYYEQYF.

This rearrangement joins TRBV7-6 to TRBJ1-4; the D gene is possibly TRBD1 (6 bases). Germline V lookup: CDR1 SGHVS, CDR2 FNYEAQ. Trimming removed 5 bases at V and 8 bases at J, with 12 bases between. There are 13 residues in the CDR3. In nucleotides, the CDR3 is TGTGCCAGCAGCAGACAGGTCTGGGAAAAACTGTTTTTT. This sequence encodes CASSRQVWEKLFF.

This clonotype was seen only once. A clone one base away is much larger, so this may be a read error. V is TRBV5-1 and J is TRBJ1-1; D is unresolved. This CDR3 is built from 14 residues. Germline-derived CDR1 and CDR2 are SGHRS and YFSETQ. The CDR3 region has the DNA TGCACCAGCAGCTGGCTACCCGCTGCCACTGAAGCTTTCTTT. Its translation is CTSSWLPAATEAFF.

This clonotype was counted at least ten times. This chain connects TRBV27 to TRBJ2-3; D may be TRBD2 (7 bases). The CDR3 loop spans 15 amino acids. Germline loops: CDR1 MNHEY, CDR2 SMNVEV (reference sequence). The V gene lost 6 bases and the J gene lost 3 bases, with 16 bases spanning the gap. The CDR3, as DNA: TGTGCCAGCAGCCGGGGGGCCGGTCTTACAGATACGCAGTATTTT. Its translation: CASSRGAGLTDTQYF.

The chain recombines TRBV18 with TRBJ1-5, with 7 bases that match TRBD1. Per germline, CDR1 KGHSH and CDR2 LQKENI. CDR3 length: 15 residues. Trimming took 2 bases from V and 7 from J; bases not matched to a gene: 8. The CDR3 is CASSPTTGDWQPQHF. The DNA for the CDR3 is TGTGCCAGCTCACCAACAACAGGGGACTGGCAGCCCCAGCATTTT.

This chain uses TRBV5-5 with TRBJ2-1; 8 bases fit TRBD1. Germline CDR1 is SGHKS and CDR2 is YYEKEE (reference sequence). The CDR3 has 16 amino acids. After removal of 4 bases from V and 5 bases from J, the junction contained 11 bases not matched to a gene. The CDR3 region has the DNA TGTGCCAGCAGCCAACCAGGACAGGGATCGAACAATGAGCAGTTCTTC. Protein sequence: CASSQPGQGSNNEQFF.

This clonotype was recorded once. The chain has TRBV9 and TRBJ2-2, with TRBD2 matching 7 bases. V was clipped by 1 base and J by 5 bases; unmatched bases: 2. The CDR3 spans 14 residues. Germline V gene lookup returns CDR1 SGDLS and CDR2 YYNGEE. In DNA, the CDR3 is TGTGCCAGCAGCGTACTAGCGGTAACCGGGGAGCTGTTTTTT. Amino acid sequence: CASSVLAVTGELFF.

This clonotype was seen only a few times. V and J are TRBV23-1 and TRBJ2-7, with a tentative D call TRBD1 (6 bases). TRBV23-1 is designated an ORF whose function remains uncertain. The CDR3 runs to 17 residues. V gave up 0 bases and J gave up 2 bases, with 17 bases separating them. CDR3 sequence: CASSQSEARDITYEQYV. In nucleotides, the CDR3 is TGCGCCAGCAGTCAATCAGAGGCCCGGGACATTACCTACGAGCAGTACGTC.

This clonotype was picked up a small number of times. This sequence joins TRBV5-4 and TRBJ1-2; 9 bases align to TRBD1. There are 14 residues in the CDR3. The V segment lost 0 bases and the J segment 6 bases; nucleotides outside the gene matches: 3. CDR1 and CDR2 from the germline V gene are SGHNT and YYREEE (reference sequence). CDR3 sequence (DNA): TGTGCCAGCAGCTTGGACAGGGGGCAGAATGGCTACACCTTC. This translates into CASSLDRGQNGYTF.

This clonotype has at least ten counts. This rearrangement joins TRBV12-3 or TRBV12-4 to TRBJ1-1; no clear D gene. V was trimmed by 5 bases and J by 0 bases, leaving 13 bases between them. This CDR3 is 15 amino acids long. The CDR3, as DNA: TGTGCCAGCAGTCTGAGGGTGGGGATGAACACTGAAGCTTTCTTT. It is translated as CASSLRVGMNTEAFF.

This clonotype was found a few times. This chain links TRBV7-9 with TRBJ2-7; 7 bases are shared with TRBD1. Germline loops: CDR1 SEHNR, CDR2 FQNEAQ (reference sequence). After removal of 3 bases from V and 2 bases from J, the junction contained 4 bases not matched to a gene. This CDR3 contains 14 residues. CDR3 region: CASSFLQGAYEQYF. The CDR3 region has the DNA TGTGCCAGCAGCTTTCTCCAGGGGGCCTACGAGCAGTACTTC.

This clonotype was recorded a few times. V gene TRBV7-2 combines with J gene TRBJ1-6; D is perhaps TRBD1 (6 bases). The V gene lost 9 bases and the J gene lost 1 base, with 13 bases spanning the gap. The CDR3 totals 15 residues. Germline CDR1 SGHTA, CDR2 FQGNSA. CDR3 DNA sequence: TGTGCCAGTCGCACCGACAGGTCCTATAATTCACCCCTCCACTTT. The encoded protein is CASRTDRSYNSPLHF.

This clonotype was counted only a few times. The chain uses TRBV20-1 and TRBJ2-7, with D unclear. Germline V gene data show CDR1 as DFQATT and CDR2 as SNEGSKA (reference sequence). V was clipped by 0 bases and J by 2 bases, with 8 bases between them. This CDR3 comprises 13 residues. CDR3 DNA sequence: TGCAGTGCTAGAGATCCACTCACCTACGAGCAGTACTTC. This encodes CSARDPLTYEQYF.

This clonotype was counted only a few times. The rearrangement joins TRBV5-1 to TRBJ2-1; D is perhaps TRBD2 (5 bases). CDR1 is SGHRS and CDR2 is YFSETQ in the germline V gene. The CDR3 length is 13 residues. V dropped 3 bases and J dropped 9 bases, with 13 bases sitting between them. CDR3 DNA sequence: TGCGCCAGCAGCTCCGGGGAGCTTGCTGAGCAGTTCTTC. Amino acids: CASSSGELAEQFF.

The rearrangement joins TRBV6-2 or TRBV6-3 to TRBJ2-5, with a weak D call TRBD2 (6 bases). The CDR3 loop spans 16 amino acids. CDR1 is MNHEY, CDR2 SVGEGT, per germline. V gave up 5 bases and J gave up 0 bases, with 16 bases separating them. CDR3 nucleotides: TGTGCCAGCAGTCCCATCGGGACTTCCAACCAAGAGACCCAGTACTTC. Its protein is CASSPIGTSNQETQYF.

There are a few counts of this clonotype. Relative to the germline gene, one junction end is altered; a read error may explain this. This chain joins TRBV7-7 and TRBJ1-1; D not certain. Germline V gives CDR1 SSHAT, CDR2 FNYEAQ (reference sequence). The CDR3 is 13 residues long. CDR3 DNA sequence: TGTGCTAGCAGCTTAGCGGAGCGGACTGAAGCTTTCTTT. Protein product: CASSLAERTEAFF.

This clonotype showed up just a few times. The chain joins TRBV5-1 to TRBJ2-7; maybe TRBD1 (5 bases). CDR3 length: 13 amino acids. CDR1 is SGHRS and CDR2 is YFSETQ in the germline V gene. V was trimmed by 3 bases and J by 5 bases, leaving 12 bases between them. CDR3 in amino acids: CASSWQGKHEQYF. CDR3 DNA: TGCGCCAGCAGCTGGCAGGGCAAACACGAGCAGTACTTC.

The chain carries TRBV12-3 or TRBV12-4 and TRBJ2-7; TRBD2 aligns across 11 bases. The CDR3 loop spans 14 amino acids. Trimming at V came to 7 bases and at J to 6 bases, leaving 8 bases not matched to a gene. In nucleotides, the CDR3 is TGTGCCAGCACCCTTAGCGGGGGGGCTGGCGAGCAGTACTTC. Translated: CASTLSGGAGEQYF.

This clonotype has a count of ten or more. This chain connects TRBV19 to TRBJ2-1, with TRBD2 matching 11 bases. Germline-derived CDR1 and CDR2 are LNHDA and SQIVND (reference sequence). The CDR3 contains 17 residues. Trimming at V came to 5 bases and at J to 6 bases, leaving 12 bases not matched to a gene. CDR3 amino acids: CASSPEPLAGGINEQFF. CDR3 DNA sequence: TGTGCCAGTAGTCCCGAACCCCTAGCGGGGGGCATCAATGAGCAGTTCTTC.

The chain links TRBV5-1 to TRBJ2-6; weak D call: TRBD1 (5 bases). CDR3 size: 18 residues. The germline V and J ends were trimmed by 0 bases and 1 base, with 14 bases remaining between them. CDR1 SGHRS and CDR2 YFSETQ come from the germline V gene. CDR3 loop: CASSLEQGSFSGANVLTF. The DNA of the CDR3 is TGCGCCAGCAGCTTGGAGCAGGGTAGCTTTTCTGGGGCCAACGTCCTGACTTTC.

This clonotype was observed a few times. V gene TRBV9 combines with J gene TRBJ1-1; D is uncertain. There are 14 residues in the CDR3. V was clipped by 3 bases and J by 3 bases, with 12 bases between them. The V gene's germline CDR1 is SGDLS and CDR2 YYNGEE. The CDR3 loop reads CASSAVGRDTEAFF. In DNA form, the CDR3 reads TGTGCCAGCAGCGCCGTCGGACGGGACACTGAAGCTTTCTTT.

CDR3 sequence: CASSYSRGLGTEAFF. CDR3 nucleotides: TGTGCCAGCAGTTACTCGAGGGGGTTGGGCACTGAAGCTTTCTTT. This chain joins TRBV6-5 and TRBJ1-1; TRBD1 is a possible D gene (6 bases). CDR1 MNHEY and CDR2 SVGAGI come from the germline V gene. V shed 0 bases and J shed 4 bases, with 12 bases lying between them. The CDR3 sequence is 15 residues long.

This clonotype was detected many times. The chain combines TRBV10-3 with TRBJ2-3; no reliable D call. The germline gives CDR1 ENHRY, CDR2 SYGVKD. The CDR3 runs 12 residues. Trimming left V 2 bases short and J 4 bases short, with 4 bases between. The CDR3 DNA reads TGTGCCATCAGTGAGCAGGCAGATACGCAGTATTTT. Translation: CAISEQADTQYF.

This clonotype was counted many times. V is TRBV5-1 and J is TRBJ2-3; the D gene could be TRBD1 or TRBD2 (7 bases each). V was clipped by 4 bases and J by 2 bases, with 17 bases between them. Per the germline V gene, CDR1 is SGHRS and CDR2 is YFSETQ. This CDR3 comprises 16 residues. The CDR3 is CASSPRGDSYTDTQYF. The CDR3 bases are TGCGCCAGCAGCCCCCGGGGGGACAGCTACACAGATACGCAGTATTTT.

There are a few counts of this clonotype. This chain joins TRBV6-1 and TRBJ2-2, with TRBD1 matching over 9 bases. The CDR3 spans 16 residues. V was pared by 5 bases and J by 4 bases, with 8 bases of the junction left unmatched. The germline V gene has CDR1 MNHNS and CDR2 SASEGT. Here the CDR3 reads CASSQVTGGGTGELFF. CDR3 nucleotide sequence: TGTGCCAGCAGTCAGGTTACAGGGGGCGGCACCGGGGAGCTGTTTTTT.